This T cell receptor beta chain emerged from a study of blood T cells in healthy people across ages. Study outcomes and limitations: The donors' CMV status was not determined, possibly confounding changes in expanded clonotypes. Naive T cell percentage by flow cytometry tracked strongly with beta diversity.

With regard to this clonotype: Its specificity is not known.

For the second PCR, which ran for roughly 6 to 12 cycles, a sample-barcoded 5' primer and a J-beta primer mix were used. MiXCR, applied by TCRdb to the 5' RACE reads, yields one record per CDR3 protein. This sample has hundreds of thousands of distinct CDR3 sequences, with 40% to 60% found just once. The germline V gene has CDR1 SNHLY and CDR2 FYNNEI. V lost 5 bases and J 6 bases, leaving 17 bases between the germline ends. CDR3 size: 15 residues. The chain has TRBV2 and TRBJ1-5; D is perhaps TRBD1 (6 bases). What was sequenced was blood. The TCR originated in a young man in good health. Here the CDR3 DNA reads TGTGCCAGCAGTCCAGGGACACAAGGGAGTCAGCCCCAGCATTTT. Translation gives CASSPGTQGSQPQHF.